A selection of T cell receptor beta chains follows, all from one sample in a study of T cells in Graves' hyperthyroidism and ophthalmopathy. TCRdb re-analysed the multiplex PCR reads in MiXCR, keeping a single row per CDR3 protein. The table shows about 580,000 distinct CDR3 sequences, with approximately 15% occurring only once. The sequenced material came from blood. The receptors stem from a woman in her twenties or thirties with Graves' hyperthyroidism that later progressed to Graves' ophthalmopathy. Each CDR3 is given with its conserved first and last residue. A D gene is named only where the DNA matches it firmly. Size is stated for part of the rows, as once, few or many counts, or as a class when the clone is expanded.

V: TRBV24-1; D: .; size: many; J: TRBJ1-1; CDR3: CATSPGRNTEAFF; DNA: TGTGCCACCAGTCCAGGGCGGAACACTGAAGCTTTCTTT
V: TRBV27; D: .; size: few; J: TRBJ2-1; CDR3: CASSLGWGHEQFF; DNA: TGTGCCAGCAGTTTAGGTTGGGGGCATGAGCAGTTCTTC
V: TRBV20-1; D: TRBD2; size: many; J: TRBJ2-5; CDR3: CSARGDYFQETQYF; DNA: TGCAGTGCTAGAGGGGACTACTTCCAAGAGACCCAGTACTTC
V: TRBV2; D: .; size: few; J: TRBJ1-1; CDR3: CASSVQGMSTEAFF; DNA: TGTGCCAGCAGTGTCCAGGGAATGTCGACTGAAGCTTTCTTT
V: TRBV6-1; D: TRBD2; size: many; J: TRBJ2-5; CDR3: CASSEIGGVGETQYF; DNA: TGTGCCAGCAGTGAAATTGGGGGGGTGGGGGAGACCCAGTACTTC
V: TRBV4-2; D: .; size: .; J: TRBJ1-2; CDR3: CASSQEEGPGYGYTF; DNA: TGTGCCAGCAGCCAAGAAGAGGGGCCGGGCTATGGCTACACCTTC
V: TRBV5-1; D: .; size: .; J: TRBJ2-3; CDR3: CASSLDTTDTQYF; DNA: TGCGCCAGCTCCCTGGACACCACAGATACGCAGTATTTT
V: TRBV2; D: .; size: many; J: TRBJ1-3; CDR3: CASSEWVSGNTIYF; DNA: TGTGCCAGCAGTGAGTGGGTTTCTGGAAACACCATATATTTT
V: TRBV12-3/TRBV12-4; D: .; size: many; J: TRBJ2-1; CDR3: CASSTTVSTYNEQFF; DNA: TGTGCCAGCAGTACGACAGTTAGTACCTACAATGAGCAGTTCTTC
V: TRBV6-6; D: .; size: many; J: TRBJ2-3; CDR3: CASSYPGDTQYF; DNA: TGTGCCAGCAGTTACCCCGGGGATACGCAGTATTTT
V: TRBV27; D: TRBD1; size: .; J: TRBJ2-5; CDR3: CASSFRGTGRDETQYF; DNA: TGTGCCAGCAGTTTCAGGGGGACAGGGCGAGACGAGACCCAGTACTTC
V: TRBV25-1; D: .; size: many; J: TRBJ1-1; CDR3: CASRRAQAGAEAFF; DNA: TGTGCCAGCAGAAGAGCCCAGGCCGGGGCTGAAGCTTTCTTT
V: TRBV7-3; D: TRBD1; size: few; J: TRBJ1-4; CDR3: CASSLSGQGAEKLFF; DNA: TGTGCCAGCAGCTTGAGCGGGCAGGGGGCTGAAAAACTGTTTTTT
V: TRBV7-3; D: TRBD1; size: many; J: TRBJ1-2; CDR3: CASSLTGTGDYGYTF; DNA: TGTGCCAGCAGCCTCACCGGGACAGGGGACTATGGCTACACCTTC
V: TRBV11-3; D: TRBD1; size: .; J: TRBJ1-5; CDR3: CASSPDRGLYQPQHF; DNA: TGTGCCAGCAGCCCGGACAGGGGCCTATATCAGCCCCAGCATTTT
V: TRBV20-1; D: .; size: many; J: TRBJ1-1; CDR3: CSARPTGKDEAFF; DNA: TGCAGTGCTAGACCAACAGGGAAAGACGAAGCTTTCTTT
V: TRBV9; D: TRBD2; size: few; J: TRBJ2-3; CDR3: CASSVGGTRDTDTQYF; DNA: TGTGCCAGCAGCGTAGGAGGGACTAGGGATACAGATACGCAGTATTTT
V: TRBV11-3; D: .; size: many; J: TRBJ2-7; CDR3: CASSRGTATYEQYF; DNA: TGTGCCAGCAGCCGGGGGACAGCCACCTACGAGCAGTACTTC
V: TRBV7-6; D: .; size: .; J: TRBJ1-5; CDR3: CASSLGQGPQHF; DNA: TGTGCCAGCAGCTTAGGCCAGGGGCCCCAGCATTTT
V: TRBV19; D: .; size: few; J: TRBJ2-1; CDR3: CASSISQPYNEQFF; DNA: TGTGCCAGTAGTATATCCCAGCCCTACAATGAGCAGTTCTTC
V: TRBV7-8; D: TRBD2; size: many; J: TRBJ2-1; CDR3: CASSKPHPSSGRVNYNEQFF; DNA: TGTGCCAGCAGCAAACCCCACCCCAGTAGCGGGCGGGTCAATTACAATGAGCAGTTCTTC
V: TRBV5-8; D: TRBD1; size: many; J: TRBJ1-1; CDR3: CASSLGQGEVNTEAFF; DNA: TGTGCCAGCAGCTTGGGACAGGGGGAGGTGAACACTGAAGCTTTCTTT
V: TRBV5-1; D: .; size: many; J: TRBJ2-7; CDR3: CASSVGRDYEQYF; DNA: TGCGCCAGCAGCGTGGGACGTGACTACGAGCAGTACTTC
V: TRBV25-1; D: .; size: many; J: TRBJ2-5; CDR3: CASSDAGAGETQYF; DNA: TGTGCCAGCAGTGACGCGGGGGCGGGAGAGACCCAGTACTTC
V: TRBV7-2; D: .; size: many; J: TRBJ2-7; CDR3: CASSIGGVGEQYF; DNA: TGTGCCAGCAGCATCGGCGGGGTGGGCGAGCAGTACTTC
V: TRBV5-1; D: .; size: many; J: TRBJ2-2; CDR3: CASRRLSNTGELFF; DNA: TGCGCCAGCAGAAGACTTTCGAACACCGGGGAGCTGTTTTTT
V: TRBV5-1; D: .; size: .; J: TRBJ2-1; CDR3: CASSLGGSGNYNEQFF; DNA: TGCGCCAGCAGCTTGGGCGGTAGCGGTAACTACAATGAGCAGTTCTTC
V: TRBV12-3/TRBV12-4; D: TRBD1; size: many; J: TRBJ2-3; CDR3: CASSPLGQGRGDTQYF; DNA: TGTGCCAGCAGTCCTCTCGGACAGGGTCGAGGAGATACGCAGTATTTT
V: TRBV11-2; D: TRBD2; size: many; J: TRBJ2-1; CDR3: CASTPELAGNNEQFF; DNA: TGTGCCAGCACCCCGGAGCTAGCGGGGAACAATGAGCAGTTCTTC
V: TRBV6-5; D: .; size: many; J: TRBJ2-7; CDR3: CASSYGSDYEQYF; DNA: TGTGCCAGCAGTTACGGGTCAGATTACGAGCAGTACTTC
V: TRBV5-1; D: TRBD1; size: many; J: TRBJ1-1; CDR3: CASSEDRVGSMNTEAFF; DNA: TGCGCCAGCAGCGAGGACAGGGTTGGATCTATGAACACTGAAGCTTTCTTT
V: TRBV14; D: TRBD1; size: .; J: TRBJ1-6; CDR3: CASSRGQGRLRSYNSPLHF; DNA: TGTGCCAGCAGCCGGGGACAGGGGCGACTTCGCTCCTATAATTCACCCCTCCACTTT
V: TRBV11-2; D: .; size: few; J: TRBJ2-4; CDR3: CASSPRTGSIQYF; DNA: TGTGCCAGCAGCCCGCGAACAGGGAGCATTCAGTACTTC
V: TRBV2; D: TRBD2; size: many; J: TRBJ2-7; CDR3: CASGGLAASEQYF; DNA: TGTGCCAGCGGCGGGCTAGCGGCCTCCGAGCAGTACTTC
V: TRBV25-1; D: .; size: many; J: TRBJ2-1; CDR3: CASSFWDSEQFF; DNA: TGTGCCAGCAGTTTCTGGGACTCCGAGCAGTTCTTC
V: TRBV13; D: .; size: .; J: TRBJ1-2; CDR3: CASSEFSYGYTF; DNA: TGTGCCAGCAGTGAGTTCAGCTATGGCTACACCTTC
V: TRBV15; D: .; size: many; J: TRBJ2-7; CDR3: CATSRSGQLSYEQYF; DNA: TGTGCCACCAGCAGATCTGGACAGCTCTCCTACGAGCAGTACTTC
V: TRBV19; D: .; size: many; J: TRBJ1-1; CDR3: CASNLGGHMNTEAFF; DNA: TGTGCCAGTAACCTGGGGGGGCACATGAACACTGAAGCTTTCTTT
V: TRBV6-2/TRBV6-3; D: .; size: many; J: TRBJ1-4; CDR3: CASSYPGMGEKLFF; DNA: TGTGCCAGCAGCTATCCGGGGATGGGAGAAAAACTGTTTTTT
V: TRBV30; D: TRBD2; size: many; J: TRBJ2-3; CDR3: CAWRLAGGKYTQYF; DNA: TGTGCCTGGAGGCTAGCGGGAGGAAAGTATACGCAGTATTTT
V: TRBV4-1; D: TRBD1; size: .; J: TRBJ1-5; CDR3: CAKPSRTGAYPTQPQHF; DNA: TGCGCCAAGCCCTCCCGGACAGGTGCCTACCCAACCCAGCCCCAGCATTTT
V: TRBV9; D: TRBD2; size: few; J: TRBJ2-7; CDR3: CASSETSGSFVQYF; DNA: TGTGCCAGCAGCGAGACTAGCGGGAGTTTTGTGCAGTACTTC
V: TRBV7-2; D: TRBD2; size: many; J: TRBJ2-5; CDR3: CASSSLAGAQETQYF; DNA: TGTGCCAGCAGCTCCCTAGCGGGAGCTCAAGAGACCCAGTACTTC
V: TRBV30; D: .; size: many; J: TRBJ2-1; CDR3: CAWAIPSGTQFF; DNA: TGTGCCTGGGCTATTCCGAGCGGCACGCAGTTCTTC
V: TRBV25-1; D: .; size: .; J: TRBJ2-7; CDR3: CASSDGVSYEQYF; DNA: TGTGCCAGCAGTGACGGTGTCTCCTACGAGCAGTACTTC
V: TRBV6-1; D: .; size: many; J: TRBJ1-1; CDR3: CASNNLMNTEAFF; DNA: TGTGCCAGCAACAACTTAATGAACACTGAAGCTTTCTTT
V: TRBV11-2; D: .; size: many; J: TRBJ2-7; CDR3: CASSSTPGPNYEQYF; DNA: TGTGCCAGCAGCTCCACCCCGGGACCTAACTACGAGCAGTACTTC
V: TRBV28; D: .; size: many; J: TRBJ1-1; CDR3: CASSLLTQGLNTEAFF; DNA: TGTGCCAGCAGCCTGCTCACACAGGGCCTGAACACTGAAGCTTTCTTT
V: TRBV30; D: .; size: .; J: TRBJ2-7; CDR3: CAWSHPGGRGTYEQYF; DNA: TGTGCCTGGAGTCATCCCGGTGGACGGGGCACCTACGAGCAGTACTTC
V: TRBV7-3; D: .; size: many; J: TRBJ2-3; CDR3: CASSPRDPGTDTQYF; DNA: TGTGCCAGCAGCCCTCGTGATCCCGGGACAGATACGCAGTATTTT
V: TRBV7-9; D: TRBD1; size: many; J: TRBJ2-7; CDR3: CASSRGGQGRHEQYF; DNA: TGTGCCAGCAGCAGGGGGGGACAGGGACGCCACGAGCAGTACTTC
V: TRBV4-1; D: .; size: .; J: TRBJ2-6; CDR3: CASSQERGRGSGANVLTF; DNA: TGCGCCAGCAGCCAAGAACGTGGGAGGGGGTCTGGGGCCAACGTCCTGACTTTC
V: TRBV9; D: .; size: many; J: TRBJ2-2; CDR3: CASRAEGRSTGELFF; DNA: TGTGCCAGCAGGGCAGAGGGGAGGAGTACCGGGGAGCTGTTTTTT
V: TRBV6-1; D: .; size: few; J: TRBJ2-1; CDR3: CASRRDREQFF; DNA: TGTGCCAGCAGAAGGGATCGTGAGCAGTTCTTC
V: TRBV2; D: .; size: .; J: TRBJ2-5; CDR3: CASSNPGSRDQETQYF; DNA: TGTGCCAGCAGTAACCCCGGGTCTAGAGACCAAGAGACCCAGTACTTC
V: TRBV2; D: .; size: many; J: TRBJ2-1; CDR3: CASTTSNEQFF; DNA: TGTGCCAGCACCACTAGCAATGAGCAGTTCTTC
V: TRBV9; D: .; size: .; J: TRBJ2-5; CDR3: CASSVGAADQETQYF; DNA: TGTGCCAGCAGCGTAGGGGCGGCAGACCAAGAGACCCAGTACTTC
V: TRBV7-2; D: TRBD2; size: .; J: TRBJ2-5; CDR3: CDSNSGLVETQYF; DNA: TGTGACAGCAACTCGGGACTAGTGGAGACCCAGTACTTC
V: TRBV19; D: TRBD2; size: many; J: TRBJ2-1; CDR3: CARTFRLTSGMNNEQFF; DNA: TGTGCCAGGACCTTTCGTCTGACTAGCGGGATGAACAATGAGCAGTTCTTC
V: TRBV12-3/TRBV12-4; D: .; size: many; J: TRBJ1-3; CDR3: CASDSNGSGNTIYF; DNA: TGTGCCAGCGATTCGAATGGCTCTGGAAACACCATATATTTT